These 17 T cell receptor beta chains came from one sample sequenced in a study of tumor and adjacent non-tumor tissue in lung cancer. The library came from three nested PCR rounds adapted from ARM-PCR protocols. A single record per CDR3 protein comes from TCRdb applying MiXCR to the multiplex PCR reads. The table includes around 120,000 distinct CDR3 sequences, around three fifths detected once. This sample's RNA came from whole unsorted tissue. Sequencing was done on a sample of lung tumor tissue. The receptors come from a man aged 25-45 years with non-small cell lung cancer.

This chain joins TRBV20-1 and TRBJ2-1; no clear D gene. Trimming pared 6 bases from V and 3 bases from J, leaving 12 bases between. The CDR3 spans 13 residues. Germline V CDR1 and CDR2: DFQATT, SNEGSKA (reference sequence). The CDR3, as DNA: TGCAGTGCCAAGACTGTCAGCTACAATGAGCAGTTCTTC. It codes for CSAKTVSYNEQFF.

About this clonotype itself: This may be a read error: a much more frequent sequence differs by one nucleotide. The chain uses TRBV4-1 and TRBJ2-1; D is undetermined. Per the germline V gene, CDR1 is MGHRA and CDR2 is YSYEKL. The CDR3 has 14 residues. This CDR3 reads CVSSHTPTDNEQFF. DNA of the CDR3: TGCGTCAGCAGCCACACCCCAACAGATAATGAGCAGTTCTTC.

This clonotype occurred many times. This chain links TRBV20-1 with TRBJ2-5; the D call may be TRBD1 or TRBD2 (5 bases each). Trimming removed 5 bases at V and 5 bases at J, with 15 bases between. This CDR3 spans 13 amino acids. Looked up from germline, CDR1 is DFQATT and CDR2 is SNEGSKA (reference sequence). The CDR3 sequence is CSAAGTPSETQYF. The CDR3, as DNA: TGCAGTGCTGCCGGGACCCCTAGTGAGACCCAGTACTTC.

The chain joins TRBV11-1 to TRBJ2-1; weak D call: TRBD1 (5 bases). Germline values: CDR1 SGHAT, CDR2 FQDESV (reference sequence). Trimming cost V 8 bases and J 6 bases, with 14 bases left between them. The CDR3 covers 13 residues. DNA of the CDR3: TGTGCCAGCCAACAGACAGTCCCCAATGAGCAGTTCTTC. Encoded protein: CASQQTVPNEQFF.

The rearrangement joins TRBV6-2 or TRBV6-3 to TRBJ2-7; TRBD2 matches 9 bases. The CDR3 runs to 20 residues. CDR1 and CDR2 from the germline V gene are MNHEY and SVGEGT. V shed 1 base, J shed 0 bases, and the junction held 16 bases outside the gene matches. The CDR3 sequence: CASSYYRCSGGPPLSYEQYF. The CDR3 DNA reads TGTGCCAGCAGTTACTACCGGTGTAGCGGGGGCCCCCCCCTCTCCTACGAGCAGTACTTC.

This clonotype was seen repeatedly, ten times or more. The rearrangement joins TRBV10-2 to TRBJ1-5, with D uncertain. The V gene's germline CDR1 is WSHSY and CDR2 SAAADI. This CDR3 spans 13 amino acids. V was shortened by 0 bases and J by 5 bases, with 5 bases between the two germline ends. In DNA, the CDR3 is TGCGCCAGCAGTGAGTCCCGGGATCAGCCCCAGCATTTT. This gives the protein CASSESRDQPQHF.

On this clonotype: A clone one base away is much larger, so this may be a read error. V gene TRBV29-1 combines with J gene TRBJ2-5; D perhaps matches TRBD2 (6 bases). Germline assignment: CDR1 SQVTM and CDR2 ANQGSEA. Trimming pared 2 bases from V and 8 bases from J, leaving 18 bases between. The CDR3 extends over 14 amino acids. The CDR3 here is CSVERLVVADTQYF. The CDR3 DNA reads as TGCAGCGTTGAAAGACTAGTCGTTGCTGATACCCAGTACTTC.

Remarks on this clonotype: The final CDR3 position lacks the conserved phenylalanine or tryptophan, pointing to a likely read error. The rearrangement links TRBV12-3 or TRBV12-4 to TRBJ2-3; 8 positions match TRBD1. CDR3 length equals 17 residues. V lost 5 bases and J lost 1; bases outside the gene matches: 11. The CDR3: CASSPDRGVLRTDTQYS. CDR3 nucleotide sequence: TGTGCCAGCAGTCCCGACAGGGGCGTACTGCGCACAGATACGCAGTATTCT.

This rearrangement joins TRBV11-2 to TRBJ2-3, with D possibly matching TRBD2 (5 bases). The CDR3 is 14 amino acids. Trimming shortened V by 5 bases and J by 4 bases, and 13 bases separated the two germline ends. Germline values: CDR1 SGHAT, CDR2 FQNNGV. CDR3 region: CASSPEVRADTQYF. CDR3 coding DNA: TGTGCCAGCAGCCCCGAAGTGAGGGCAGATACGCAGTATTTT.

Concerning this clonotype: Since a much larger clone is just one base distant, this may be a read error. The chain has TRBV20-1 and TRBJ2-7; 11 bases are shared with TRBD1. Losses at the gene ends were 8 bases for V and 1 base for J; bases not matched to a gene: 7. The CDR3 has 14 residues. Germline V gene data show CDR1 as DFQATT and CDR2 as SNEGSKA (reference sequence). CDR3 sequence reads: CSTRTGGNSYEQYF. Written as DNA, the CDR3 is TGCAGTACCAGGACAGGGGGCAATTCCTACGAGCAGTACTTC.

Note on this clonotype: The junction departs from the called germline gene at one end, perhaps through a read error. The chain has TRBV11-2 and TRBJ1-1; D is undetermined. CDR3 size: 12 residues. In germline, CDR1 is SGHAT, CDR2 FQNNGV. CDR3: CPSSFGLAEAIF. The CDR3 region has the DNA TGTCCCAGCAGCTTTGGGCTTGCCGAAGCTATCTTT.

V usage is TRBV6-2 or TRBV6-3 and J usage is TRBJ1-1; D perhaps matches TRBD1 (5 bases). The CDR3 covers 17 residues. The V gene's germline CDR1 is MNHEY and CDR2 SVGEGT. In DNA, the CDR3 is TGTGTCAGTAGTTACGAAGGGCTCGGTAGGGGGAACACTGAAGCTTTCTTT. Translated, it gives CVSSYEGLGRGNTEAFF.

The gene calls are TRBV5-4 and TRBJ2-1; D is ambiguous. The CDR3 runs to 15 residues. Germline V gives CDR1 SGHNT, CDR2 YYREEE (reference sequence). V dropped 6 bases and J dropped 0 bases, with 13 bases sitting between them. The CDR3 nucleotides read TGTGCCAGCACCCAAAGCAGAAGCTCCTACAATGAGCAGTTCTTC. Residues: CASTQSRSSYNEQFF.

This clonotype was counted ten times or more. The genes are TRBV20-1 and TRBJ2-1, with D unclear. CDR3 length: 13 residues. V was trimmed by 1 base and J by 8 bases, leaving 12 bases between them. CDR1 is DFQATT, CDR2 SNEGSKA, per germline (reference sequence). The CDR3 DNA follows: TGCAGTGCTAGAGGGTGGCAGTTCCATGAGCAGTTCTTC. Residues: CSARGWQFHEQFF.

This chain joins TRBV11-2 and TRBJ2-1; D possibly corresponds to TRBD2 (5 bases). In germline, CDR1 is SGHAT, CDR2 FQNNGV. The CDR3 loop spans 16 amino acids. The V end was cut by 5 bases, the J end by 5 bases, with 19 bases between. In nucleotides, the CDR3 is TGTGCCAGCAGCATCCCCGGTGTCACTAGTCACAATGAGCAGTTCTTC. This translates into CASSIPGVTSHNEQFF. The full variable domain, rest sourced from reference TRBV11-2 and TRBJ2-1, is EAGVAQSPRYKIIEKRQSVAFWCNPISGHATLYWYQQILGQGPKLLIQFQNNGVVDDSQLPKDRFSAERLKGVDSTLKIQPAKLEDSAVYLCASSIPGVTSHNEQFFGPGTRLTVL.

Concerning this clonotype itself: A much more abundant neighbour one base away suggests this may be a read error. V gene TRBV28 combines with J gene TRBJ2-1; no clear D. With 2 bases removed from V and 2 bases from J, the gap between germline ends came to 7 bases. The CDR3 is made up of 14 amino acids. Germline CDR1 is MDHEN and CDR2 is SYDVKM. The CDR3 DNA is TGTGCCAGCAGTTTAGGTCAGCCCTACAATGAGCAGTTCTTC. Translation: CASSLGQPYNEQFF. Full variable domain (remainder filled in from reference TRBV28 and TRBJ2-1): DVKVTQSSRYLVKRTGEKVFLECVQDMDHENMFWYRQDPGLGLRLIYFSYDVKMKEKGDIPEGYSVSREKKERFSLILESASTNQTSMYLCASSLGQPYNEQFFGPGTRLTVL.

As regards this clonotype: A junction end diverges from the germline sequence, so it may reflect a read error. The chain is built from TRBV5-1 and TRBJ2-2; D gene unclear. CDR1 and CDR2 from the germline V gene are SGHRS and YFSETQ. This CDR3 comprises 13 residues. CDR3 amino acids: CTSSLEWAGELFF. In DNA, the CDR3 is TGCACCAGCAGCCTTGAGTGGGCCGGGGAGCTGTTTTTT.